This entry lists 24 T cell receptor beta chains sequenced from one sample in a study of CD8 T cells in Susac syndrome. RNA amounts of roughly 0.45 to 1 ug underwent reverse transcription with random hexamers. TCRdb reprocessed the immunoSEQ multiplex PCR reads with MiXCR, giving one entry per CDR3 protein. Of 85,000 to 130,000 distinct CDR3 sequences listed, 94% are singletons. Sequenced material: CD8+ T cells from PBMCs. The receptors here all came from a human donor with Susac syndrome.

The chain uses TRBV20-1 and TRBJ2-5; a possible D gene is TRBD2 (6 bases). Trimming removed 5 bases at V and 2 bases at J, with 21 bases between. CDR3 size: 16 residues. The germline V gene encodes CDR1 DFQATT and CDR2 SNEGSKA (reference sequence). The CDR3 DNA reads as TGCAGTGCTCCTGTGGGGAGGTGGGGTCCTCAAGAGACCCAGTACTTC. Its protein is CSAPVGRWGPQETQYF.

The chain couples TRBV11-2 to TRBJ1-1; tentative D call: TRBD1 (5 bases). CDR1 is SGHAT and CDR2 is FQNNGV in the germline V gene. The V end lost 1 base, the J end lost 4 bases, and 13 bases lay between the germline ends. The CDR3 length is 15 residues. CDR3 sequence reads: CASSLGQGVITEAFF. As DNA, the CDR3 is TGTGCCAGCAGCTTAGGTCAGGGAGTCATCACTGAAGCTTTCTTT.

The chain carries TRBV7-6 and TRBJ2-4, with a weak D call TRBD1 (6 bases). The CDR3 has 14 residues. V was clipped by 1 base and J by 4 bases, with 8 bases between them. Germline-derived CDR1 and CDR2 are SGHVS and FNYEAQ. This CDR3 reads CASSLGQEKNIQYF. DNA of the CDR3: TGTGCCAGCAGCTTAGGACAGGAGAAAAACATTCAGTACTTC.

The V call is TRBV5-1, the J call TRBJ2-3; D may be TRBD1 (5 bases). Germline V CDR1 and CDR2: SGHRS, YFSETQ. Trimming removed 1 base at V and 0 bases at J, with 9 bases between. This CDR3 has 15 residues. CDR3 coding DNA: TGCGCCAGCAGCTTGTGGGGCGGCAGCACAGATACGCAGTATTTT. This codes for CASSLWGGSTDTQYF.

This chain connects TRBV19 to TRBJ2-7, with TRBD2 identical over 8 bases. V was pared by 8 bases and J by 5 bases, with 8 bases of the junction left unmatched. CDR3 length: 13 amino acids. Germline assignment: CDR1 LNHDA and CDR2 SQIVND (reference sequence). The CDR3 spells CASAEAGADEQYF. The CDR3 region has the DNA TGTGCCAGTGCTGAAGCGGGGGCTGACGAGCAGTACTTC.

This clonotype came up a few times. The V gene is TRBV6-1, the J gene TRBJ2-2, with TRBD2 matching over 14 bases. After removal of 5 bases from V and 7 bases from J, the junction contained 3 bases not matched to a gene. In germline, CDR1 is MNHNS, CDR2 SASEGT. The CDR3 has 15 residues. The CDR3 DNA reads as TGTGCCAGCAGTCCGACTAGCGGGGGGGACGGGGAGCTGTTTTTT. Translating it yields CASSPTSGGDGELFF.

The chain couples TRBV6-6 to TRBJ2-7; D possibly corresponds to TRBD1 (6 bases). Germline CDR1 is MNHNY and CDR2 is SVGAGI (reference sequence). Trimming took off 4 bases at V and 7 bases at J, with 14 bases between the two ends. This CDR3 is built from 13 residues. CDR3 nucleotide sequence: TGTGCCAGCAGTTCCTACAGGGACCAGGAGCAGTACTTC. Its protein product is CASSSYRDQEQYF.

The chain combines TRBV7-8 with TRBJ1-2; D is unclear. Germline CDR1 SGHVS, CDR2 FQNEAQ. The CDR3 length is 14 residues. V lost 1 base to trimming and J lost 2 bases, with 8 bases between them. The CDR3 DNA follows: TGTGCCAGCAGCTTAGAGGGCAGGAACTATGGCTACACCTTC. Amino acid sequence: CASSLEGRNYGYTF.

This clonotype was found once. The chain is built from TRBV29-1 and TRBJ2-6; D unclear. Germline loops: CDR1 SQVTM, CDR2 ANQGSEA. This CDR3 contains 15 residues. V was clipped by 7 bases and J by 0 bases, with 13 bases between them. In nucleotides, the CDR3 is TGCAGCGCCGTTGGCTCGAACTCTGGGGCCAACGTCCTGACTTTC. It codes for CSAVGSNSGANVLTF.

CDR3 nucleotide sequence: TGTGCCAGCAGCATTTCCCTAGCGGGGGGGGAGGATACGCAGTATTTT. This translates into CASSISLAGGEDTQYF. This chain connects TRBV9 to TRBJ2-3, with 12 bases that match TRBD2. The germline gives CDR1 SGDLS, CDR2 YYNGEE. Trimming at V came to 4 bases and at J to 6 bases, leaving 9 bases not matched to a gene. This CDR3 has 16 amino acids.

V gene TRBV12-3 or TRBV12-4 combines with J gene TRBJ2-1, with D perhaps TRBD1 or TRBD2 (6 bases each). The ends were cut back, 1 base at V and 11 bases at J, with 9 bases in the middle. The CDR3 loop spans 12 amino acids. The CDR3 reads CASSLGGAQQFF. DNA of the CDR3: TGTGCCAGCAGTTTAGGGGGGGCCCAGCAGTTCTTC.

In this sample, this clonotype turned up once. CDR3 residues: CSARSGSDSPLHF. CDR3 DNA sequence: TGCAGTGCTAGGTCAGGGAGTGATTCACCCCTCCACTTT. The chain couples TRBV20-1 to TRBJ1-6, with D possibly matching TRBD1 (5 bases). There are 13 residues in the CDR3. Trimming took off 3 bases at V and 8 bases at J, with 11 bases between the two ends. CDR1 DFQATT and CDR2 SNEGSKA come from the germline V gene (reference sequence).

The chain uses TRBV5-1 and TRBJ2-5; 14 bases are shared with TRBD2. Per the germline V gene, CDR1 is SGHRS and CDR2 is YFSETQ. The CDR3 consists of 16 residues. V lost 4 bases, J lost 2 bases, and 4 bases stayed unmatched. The CDR3 DNA sequence: TGCGCCAGCAGCGGAGGACTAGCGGGGGGACAAGAGACCCAGTACTTC. Translated, it gives CASSGGLAGGQETQYF.

V gene TRBV7-2 combines with J gene TRBJ2-1, with D tentatively TRBD2 (5 bases). The V end was cut by 5 bases, the J end by 0 bases, with 17 bases between. The germline gives CDR1 SGHTA, CDR2 FQGNSA. The CDR3 consists of 17 residues. The CDR3 bases are TGTGCCAGCAGCCCAAATCTATCGGGGAGCTCCTACAATGAGCAGTTCTTC. It encodes CASSPNLSGSSYNEQFF. Supplemented by reference TRBV7-2 and TRBJ2-1, the full variable domain reads GAGVSQSPSNKVTEKGKDVELRCDPISGHTALYWYRQSLGQGLEFLIYFQGNSAPDKSGLPSDRFSAERTGGSVSTLTIQRTQQEDSAVYLCASSPNLSGSSYNEQFFGPGTRLTVL.

This sequence joins TRBV20-1 and TRBJ2-2; 13 bases agree with TRBD2. The CDR3 runs 16 residues. The ends lost 0 bases at V and 5 bases at J; junction bases unmatched: 3. Germline values: CDR1 DFQATT, CDR2 SNEGSKA (reference sequence). CDR3 sequence reads: CSARDGLAGATGELFF. CDR3 bases: TGCAGTGCTAGAGATGGACTAGCGGGGGCTACCGGGGAGCTGTTTTTT.

The chain has TRBV12-3 or TRBV12-4 and TRBJ1-2, with 11 positions matching TRBD1. The J segment lost 3 bases and the V segment lost 6 bases, leaving 15 bases of the junction unmatched. The CDR3 extends over 18 amino acids. The CDR3 sequence: CASRGIQDRGRLDYGYTF. The CDR3 coding sequence is TGTGCCAGCAGGGGTATTCAGGACAGGGGGCGTTTGGACTATGGCTACACCTTC.

The chain joins TRBV21-1 to TRBJ2-7. TRBV21-1 is annotated as a pseudogene. This CDR3 is 13 amino acids long. The CDR3 here is CASPTGSSYEQYF. The DNA for the CDR3 is TGTGCCAGCCCGACAGGCAGCTCCTACGAGCAGTACTTC.

The rearrangement links TRBV29-1 to TRBJ2-1; 12 nucleotides line up with TRBD2. V trimming: 7 bases; J trimming: 7 bases; junction bases outside the gene matches: 8. Germline CDR1 reads SQVTM; CDR2 reads ANQGSEA. This CDR3 has 14 amino acids. The CDR3 nucleotides are TGCAGCGGCGGACGACTAGCGGGGGAAAATGAGCAGTTCTTC. Translated, it gives CSGGRLAGENEQFF.

The chain couples TRBV4-3 to TRBJ1-1; possible D gene TRBD1, 6 bases. Deletions cut 4 bases from V and 6 bases from J, with 15 bases between. This CDR3 contains 14 residues. Germline CDR1 and CDR2: LGHNA and YSLEER. The CDR3 here is CASSRGQGYAEAFF. The CDR3 bases are TGCGCCAGCAGCCGGGGTCAGGGGTACGCTGAAGCTTTCTTT.

This chain connects TRBV4-1 to TRBJ1-5; TRBD1 matches at 7 bases. The CDR3 has 15 residues. Germline lookup yields CDR1 MGHRA and CDR2 YSYEKL. With V trimmed by 4 bases and J by 4 bases, 7 bases remained unmatched. The CDR3 region is CASSPTGDPNQPQHF. The DNA for the CDR3 is TGCGCCAGCAGCCCTACAGGGGACCCAAATCAGCCCCAGCATTTT.

The chain links TRBV7-9 to TRBJ2-2; D remains unclear. This CDR3 has 12 residues. V was shortened by 8 bases and J by 7 bases, with 11 bases between the two germline ends. Germline V CDR1 and CDR2: SEHNR, FQNEAQ (reference sequence). The CDR3: CASEEDGGELFF. The CDR3 nucleotides read TGTGCCAGCGAAGAGGACGGCGGGGAGCTGTTTTTT.

The rearrangement links TRBV5-1 to TRBJ1-1; D is uncertain. Between the trimmed V and J ends, which lost 4 bases and 4 bases, there was a span of 17 bases. CDR1 SGHRS and CDR2 YFSETQ come from the germline V gene. The CDR3 sequence is 15 residues long. In DNA, the CDR3 is TGCGCCAGCAGCGATCCCACCGGTGGGGTCACTGAAGCTTTCTTT. Protein product: CASSDPTGGVTEAFF.

The chain couples TRBV29-1 to TRBJ2-7; TRBD2 is a possible D gene (5 bases). V lost 7 bases to trimming and J lost 5 bases, with 12 bases between them. Germline V gene data show CDR1 as SQVTM and CDR2 as ANQGSEA. CDR3 length: 11 residues. The CDR3 nucleotides are TGCAGCGCCGAAGAGGGTCACGAGCAGTACTTC. Protein product: CSAEEGHEQYF.

V is TRBV7-8 and J is TRBJ2-2; D perhaps matches TRBD1 (5 bases). V gave up 5 bases and J gave up 4 bases, with 17 bases separating them. Germline assignment: CDR1 SGHVS and CDR2 FQNEAQ. The CDR3 sequence is 16 residues long. The CDR3 nucleotides read TGTGCCAGCAGCCGTGAATCAGGGTTTGGCACCGGGGAGCTGTTTTTT. Its protein is CASSRESGFGTGELFF.